This TCR beta chain stems from a study of blood T cell repertoires in COVID-19 (dated by TCRdb to the early 2020s). Turning to the overall study: The collaborator samples originated in the United States, Italy and Spain and spanned the acute and convalescent phases of COVID-19. Deeply sampled blood TCRbeta repertoires from subjects exposed to, actively infected with, or recovered from COVID-19 were included in the dataset. The repertoires were released in a freely available public database intended as a resource for research on the immune response to SARS-CoV-2. The material from the prospective study consisted of cDNA or gDNA derived from T cells, B-cell-depleted T cells, or PBMCs. The sample metadata nearly always contained a de-identified subject ID, COVID-19 status, age in years and sex. Where available, HLA class I and class II types were obtained from metadata supplied by the sample provider rather than from assay-based typing. The samples were drawn from the first 160 participants of the ongoing ImmuneRACE study and from 950 to 1,500 subjects provided by 6 global collaborators.

Regarding this clone: Its binding antigen is unknown. No base qualities exist here, and no much larger clone lies one base off it.

The immunoSEQ Assay, a bias-controlled multiplex PCR, was used to amplify TCRbeta CDR3 regions from genomic DNA. The authors' pipeline ran thus. The number of nucleated cells in each sample was estimated from the amplification of reference gene primers within the assay. Sequence reads were collapsed and filtered to measure the absolute abundance of every unique TCRbeta CDR3 rearrangement. For each sample, productive Simpson clonality was calculated as the square root of Simpson's diversity index over productive rearrangements. TCRdb's version of the immuneACCESS table is confined to in-frame rearrangements and falls short of the full clone set. An unresolved V gene accounts for under half of the shortfall where checked; the remainder is of unknown origin. D and trimming come from the DNA, and the V and J calls and clone size come from that table. The sample records about 280,000 clones, about 85% of which are singletons. The top ten constitute 2.5% of the sample.

Study-level results and caveats: How much clinical and demographic metadata was included differed by source and by participant, and the metadata was provided uncurated.

Participants in the prospective study were enrolled through a virtual design, were aged roughly 18 to 100 years, and lived in some 24 United States geographic areas. Cohort assignment in the prospective study relied on participant-reported clinical history from a screening survey and a study questionnaire. Recovered participants in ImmuneRACE Cohort 3 were defined as having two consecutive negative NP/OP PCR tests, clearance from a healthcare professional, or resolution of symptoms. In the prospective study, mobile phlebotomists collected whole blood, serum and a nasopharyngeal or oropharyngeal swab from each participant. Over an approximately two-month period, participants in the prospective study had the option of providing additional blood draws and questionnaires. Before DNA extraction, prospective study blood samples were shipped either frozen or at room temperature. The material sequenced was PBMCs or T cells enriched from blood (not recorded which). This sequence was found in a woman aged 45-60 years who had recovered from COVID-19.

The DNA sequence follows: TGTGCCAGCAGCCCCGACAGGGGATCATCCTACGAGCAGTACTTC. Translated, it gives CASSPDRGSSYEQYF. The V gene is TRBV7-9 and the J gene is TRBJ2-7, and TRBD1 matches 8 of the central bases. The CDR3 spans 15 residues, from the cysteine through the phenylalanine. Here the CDR3 DNA is all that survives: 45 bases in frame from base 1. Compared with germline, V lacks 5 bases and J lacks 1 base; bases without a gene match: 7. The germline V gene encodes CDR1 SEHNR and CDR2 FQNEAQ (reference sequence). When the CDR3 is completed using the reference TRBV7-9 and TRBJ2-7 genes on either side, the full variable domain is DTGVSQNPRHKITKRGQNVTFRCDPISEHNRLYWYRQTLGQGPEFLTYFQNEAQLEKSRLLSDRFSAERPKGSFSTLEIQRTEQGDSAMYLCASSPDRGSSYEQYFGPGTRLTVT.